A selection of T cell receptor beta chains follows, all from one sample in a study of cytomegalovirus exposure and HLA in healthy donors. The table came from immunoSEQ multiplex PCR; TCRdb's copy has only in-frame clones and leaves some out. The repertoire holds 110,000 to 150,000 clones, with around 85% as singletons. What was sequenced was PBMCs. These receptors were collected from a female donor in good health and CMV-seronegative. Each CDR3 is given with its conserved first and last residue. The D gene is left open where the match is weak. Only some rows state a clone size, as once, few, many or a class for expanded clones.

once	TRBV2	-	TRBJ2-7	14	TGTGCCAGCGATGGCGGGCTGAGCTCCTACGAGCAGTACTTC	CASDGGLSSYEQYF
-	TRBV29-1	TRBD2	TRBJ2-7	15	TGCAGCGTTGTTAGCGGGGGCGCCCCCGGCTACGAGCAGTACTTC	CSVVSGGAPGYEQYF
-	TRBV6-6	TRBD1	TRBJ1-1	13	TGTGCCAGCAGTATTAGGGACAGAAGAGAAGCTTTCTTT	CASSIRDRREAFF
-	TRBV30	TRBD1	TRBJ1-5	14	TGTGCCTGGAATCCTCAGGGGGCCAATCAGCCCCAGCATTTT	CAWNPQGANQPQHF
-	TRBV11-2	-	TRBJ2-7	15	TGTGCCAGCAGCTCGCGGGCGGGTAGCTCCTACGAGCAGTACTTC	CASSSRAGSSYEQYF
-	TRBV6-5	TRBD1	TRBJ1-5	16	TGTGCCAGCAGCTACCAGGGGGGACAGGGCAATCAGCCCCAGCATTTT	CASSYQGGQGNQPQHF
-	TRBV27	TRBD2	TRBJ2-1	16	TGTGCCAGCAGTTTGACGGTAGCGGGGTACTACAATGAGCAGTTCTTC	CASSLTVAGYYNEQFF
-	TRBV2	TRBD1	TRBJ2-3	15	TGTGCCAGCAGGGTCCCGGGACAGGGCACAGATACGCAGTATTTT	CASRVPGQGTDTQYF
-	TRBV4-1	-	TRBJ2-7	15	TGCGCCAGCAGCCAAGCAGCGGGCCCGACCTACGAGCAGTACTTC	CASSQAAGPTYEQYF
-	TRBV11-3	TRBD1	TRBJ2-2	16	TGTGCCAGCAGCTTAGGACAGGGCGGGAACACCGGGGAGCTGTTTTTT	CASSLGQGGNTGELFF
-	TRBV6-5	-	TRBJ2-2	16	TGTGCCAGCAGTTACTTCCTCGGGAGCGGAACCGGGGAGCTGTTTTTT	CASSYFLGSGTGELFF
-	TRBV5-1	-	TRBJ1-1	14	TGCGCCAGCAGCTTCCAGATCCCGAACACTGAAGCTTTCTTT	CASSFQIPNTEAFF
-	TRBV4-1	TRBD2	TRBJ2-3	14	TGCGCCAGCACCCGAGCGGGAATCACAGATACGCAGTATTTT	CASTRAGITDTQYF
-	TRBV6-1	-	TRBJ2-7	13	TGTGCCAGTCACAGGGTCCGACCCTACGAGCAGTACTTC	CASHRVRPYEQYF
-	TRBV5-1	TRBD1	TRBJ1-5	17	TGCGCCAGCCAGAAAACACAGGGGCGAAATAGCAATCAGCCCCAGCATTTT	CASQKTQGRNSNQPQHF
-	TRBV6-5	TRBD2	TRBJ2-1	16	TGTGCCAGCAGTTACCGACTAGGGACTAGAAACAATGAGCAGTTCTTC	CASSYRLGTRNNEQFF
few	TRBV19	TRBD2	TRBJ2-1	12	TGTGCCTCCTATTCGGGGGGATGCGAGCAGTTCTTC	CASYSGGCEQFF
-	TRBV18	TRBD1	TRBJ1-2	18	TGTGCCAGCTCACCGTCCACCCTCTTGAAAAGGACAGGGTCGGGCTACACCTTC	CASSPSTLLKRTGSGYTF
-	TRBV20-1	TRBD2	TRBJ2-1	11	TGCAGTGCGGGACTAGTTGCTGAGCAGTTCTTC	CSAGLVAEQFF
-	TRBV19	-	TRBJ1-4	15	TGTGCCAGTAGTATCCTCCAGGGTTCAAATGAAAAACTGTTTTTT	CASSILQGSNEKLFF
-	TRBV6-5	TRBD1	TRBJ2-1	14	TGTGCCAGCAGTGCCGGGACAGGGGGCTTTGAGCAGTTCTTC	CASSAGTGGFEQFF
-	TRBV7-9	-	TRBJ2-2	17	TGTGCCAGCAGCTTAGTTGGACTGCCGCGGGGCACCGGGGAGCTGTTTTTT	CASSLVGLPRGTGELFF
-	TRBV5-1	-	TRBJ2-3	15	TGCGCCAGCAGCTTGGGAGGGCGTGGCACAGATACGCAGTATTTT	CASSLGGRGTDTQYF
few	TRBV9	TRBD1	TRBJ2-6	15	TGTGCCAGCAGCGCGGACAGGGCTGGGGCCAACGTCCTGACTTTC	CASSADRAGANVLTF
few	TRBV29-1	TRBD1	TRBJ2-5	14	TGCAGCGTTCAGAGAGGGGGCATCAGGGAGACCCAGTACTTC	CSVQRGGIRETQYF
-	TRBV4-1	TRBD1	TRBJ2-7	16	TGCGCCAGCAGTCTGCCCGGGACAGCGCCATCCTACGAGCAGTACTTC	CASSLPGTAPSYEQYF
medium-sized	TRBV7-7	TRBD2	TRBJ2-1	13	TGTGCCAGCAGCTTGAATAGCGGGAATGAGCAGTTCTTC	CASSLNSGNEQFF
many	TRBV25-1	TRBD1	TRBJ2-3	15	TGTGCCAGCAGTGAATACGCGACAGGGAAAGATACGCAGTATTTT	CASSEYATGKDTQYF
-	TRBV15	-	TRBJ2-7	15	TGTGCCACCAGCAGAACGACTAGAGGGGACTACGAGCAGTACTTC	CATSRTTRGDYEQYF
-	TRBV30	TRBD1	TRBJ1-2	14	TGTGCCTGGAGCCAAAAGGGACAGAACTATGGCTACACCTTC	CAWSQKGQNYGYTF
-	TRBV29-1	TRBD1	TRBJ2-5	18	TGCAGCGTTGAAGGGGGTAGAGGGGACAGGGCTGTCCAAGAGACCCAGTACTTC	CSVEGGRGDRAVQETQYF
-	TRBV5-4	-	TRBJ2-5	15	TGTGCCAGCAGCTTGTCAATGGACAAGCAAGAGACCCAGTACTTC	CASSLSMDKQETQYF
-	TRBV25-1	-	TRBJ2-5	13	TGTGCCAGCAGTGATGGCAGGGTAGAGACCCAGTACTTC	CASSDGRVETQYF
-	TRBV5-1	TRBD1	TRBJ1-1	15	TGCGCCAGCAGCTTGGATGGGACAGGGAGGACTGAAGCTTTCTTT	CASSLDGTGRTEAFF
-	TRBV7-9	-	TRBJ2-1	15	TGTGCCAGCAGCTTATCCAGAGGTGGCTACAATGAGCAGTTCTTC	CASSLSRGGYNEQFF
-	TRBV7-9	TRBD2	TRBJ2-1	15	TGTGCCAGCAGCTTCGGGACTAGCGATTACAATGAGCAGTTCTTC	CASSFGTSDYNEQFF
-	TRBV9	TRBD1	TRBJ1-2	14	TGTGCCAGCAGCGCCGACAGACAGGGTAACGCCTACACCTTC	CASSADRQGNAYTF
-	TRBV6-5	TRBD1	TRBJ2-7	14	TGTGCCAGCAGTACCCGGGACAGCCCTAGGGAGCAGTACTTC	CASSTRDSPREQYF
-	TRBV6-1	TRBD2	TRBJ2-2	17	TGTGCCAGCAGTGCCCACCTGGAGGGAGGGGAGGGCGGGGAGCTGTTTTTT	CASSAHLEGGEGGELFF
-	TRBV10-2	TRBD2	TRBJ2-3	14	TGCGCCAGCTGTCGACTAGCGGGAAAAGATACGCAGTATTTT	CASCRLAGKDTQYF